The present T cell receptor (beta chain) was sequenced within a study of blood T cell repertoires in COVID-19. Study overall: Samples representing acute and convalescent COVID-19 were sourced from the United States, Italy and Spain. In each case, the material was cDNA or gDNA derived from T cells, B-cell-depleted T cells, or PBMCs.

Source study methods: Cell counts per sample came from amplifying reference gene primers. Sequencing was performed with immunoSEQ multiplex PCR; in TCRdb, only in-frame clones are kept and a portion is missing. The V and J calls and clone size come from that table; D and trimming were worked out from the DNA. The sample lists 65,000 or so clones, more than 75% occurring once. This sequence was found in a man in his sixties with acute or convalescent COVID-19. The material sequenced was peripheral blood.

The CDR3 is CASRQALNSNYGYTF. CDR3 DNA sequence: TGTGCCAGCCGACAGGCGCTGAATTCTAACTATGGCTACACCTTC. The V and J genes are TRBV2 and TRBJ1-2; perhaps TRBD1 as D (6 bases). Germline V gene lookup returns CDR1 SNHLY and CDR2 FYNNEI. Trimming removed 8 bases at V and 0 bases at J, with 16 bases between. The CDR3 extends over 15 amino acids.